This T cell receptor (beta chain) is drawn from a study of cytomegalovirus exposure and HLA in healthy donors. The overall study: Of over 350 genotyped donors, 81% grouped in the Caucasian-associated ancestry cluster. Study conclusions and caveats: HLA-A and HLA-B allele assignments for most subjects were reportedly predicted accurately using TCR beta sequences.

In regard to this clone: Its target is not known.

With 60 Vbeta and 13 Jbeta primers, the PCR was carried out. The assay was immunoSEQ multiplex PCR, and TCRdb's table has in-frame clones only and misses some. Altogether about 100,000 clones are present, around 80% being singletons, with the ten largest covering around 3.8%. The donors comprised healthy bone marrow donors. The sample consisted of PBMCs. The sequence came from a woman between 50 and 59 years old in good health and CMV-seropositive.

CDR3 region: CASSQSQTGELFF. CDR3 nucleotides: TGTGCCAGTAGTCAAAGCCAAACCGGGGAGCTGTTTTTT. The chain joins TRBV19 to TRBJ2-2, with D unclear. Trimming cost V 5 bases and J 5 bases, with 9 bases left between them. This CDR3 region has 13 residues. Germline lookup yields CDR1 LNHDA and CDR2 SQIVND (reference sequence). Combining the CDR3 with reference TRBV19 and TRBJ2-2 gives the whole variable domain DGGITQSPKYLFRKEGQNVTLSCEQNLNHDAMYWYRQDPGQGLRLIYYSQIVNDFQKGDIAEGYSVSREKKESFPLTVTSAQKNPTAFYLCASSQSQTGELFFGEGSRLTVL.